The clone carrying this TCR beta chain was picked up a small number of times. These data come from a study of a mutant IDH1 vaccine in newly diagnosed glioma. Time point reported: baseline, week 1 (first vaccination visit). Treatment in this sample: pre-vaccination baseline after standard-of-care therapy. Clones were sequenced by immunoSEQ multiplex PCR, and TCRdb holds only the in-frame ones, with some missing. The repertoire holds under 90,000 clones, with roughly 78% as singletons. The CDR3 is 13 residues long. CDR1 is SGHRS and CDR2 is YFSETQ in the germline V gene. J lost 6 bases, V lost 5 bases, and 4 bases had no gene match.

This chain connects TRBV5-1 to TRBJ2-7; 11 bases fit TRBD1. The sequences come from PBMCs, collected from a glioma patient treated with radiotherapy, temozolomide or both. The clonotype originates from a man in his forties or fifties with glioma. CDR3 sequence reads: CASSRDRGAEQYF. Written as DNA, the CDR3 is TGCGCCAGCAGTCGGGACAGGGGGGCCGAGCAGTACTTC.